The clone carrying this T cell receptor beta chain was detected a few times. Its specificity is unknown. The sample comes from a study of identical twins. This CDR3 has 16 amino acids. The junction had 8 bases not matched to a gene; V was cut back by 5 bases and J by 1 base. Germline CDR1 is DFQATT and CDR2 is SNEGSKA (reference sequence). Study findings and constraints: Potential partial confounding of zero-insertion analyses by invariant MAIT and iNKT cells was noted. With beta out-of-frame sequences, excess sharing by twins was weaker. Modelling underestimated the level of out-of-frame TCR alpha sharing observed in monozygotic twins. The study found excess low generation probability among twin-shared out-of-frame alpha sequences.

One entry per CDR3 protein, called by TCRdb with MiXCR from the 5' RACE reads. The data hold hundreds of thousands of distinct CDR3 sequences, with about 7.5% observed a single time. The sample was also linked to a second study, of yellow fever vaccine responses in identical twins.

The specimen sequenced was memory (CD45RO+) T cells sorted from blood. This clonotype was sampled from a woman aged 18-30 years in good health. The gene calls are TRBV20-1 and TRBJ2-6; TRBD1 aligns across 7 bases. The CDR3 DNA is TGCAGTGCTTTACAAGGGGGCCCTTCTGGGGCCAACGTCCTGACTTTC. This encodes CSALQGGPSGANVLTF.